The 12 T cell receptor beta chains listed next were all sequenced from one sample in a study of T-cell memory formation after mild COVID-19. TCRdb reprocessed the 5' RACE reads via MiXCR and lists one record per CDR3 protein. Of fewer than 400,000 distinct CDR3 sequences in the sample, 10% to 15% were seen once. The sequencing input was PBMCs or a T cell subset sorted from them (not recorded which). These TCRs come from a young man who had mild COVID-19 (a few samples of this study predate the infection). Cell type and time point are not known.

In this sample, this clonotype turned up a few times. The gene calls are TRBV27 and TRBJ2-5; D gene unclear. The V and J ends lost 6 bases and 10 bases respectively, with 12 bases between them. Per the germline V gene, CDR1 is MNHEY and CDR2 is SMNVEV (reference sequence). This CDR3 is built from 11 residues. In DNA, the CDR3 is TGTGCCAGCAGAGGACCCGGTTACCAGTACTTC. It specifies CASRGPGYQYF.

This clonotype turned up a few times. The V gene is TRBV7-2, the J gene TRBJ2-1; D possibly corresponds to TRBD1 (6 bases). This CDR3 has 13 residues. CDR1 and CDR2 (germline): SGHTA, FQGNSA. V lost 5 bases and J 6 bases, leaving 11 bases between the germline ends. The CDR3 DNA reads TGTGCCAGCAGCCTTGGACAGCCCAATGAGCAGTTCTTC. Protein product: CASSLGQPNEQFF.

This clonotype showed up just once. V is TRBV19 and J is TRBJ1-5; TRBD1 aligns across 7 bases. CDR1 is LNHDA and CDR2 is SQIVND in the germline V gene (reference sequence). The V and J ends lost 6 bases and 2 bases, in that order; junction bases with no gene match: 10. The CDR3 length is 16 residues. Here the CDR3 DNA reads TGTGCCAGTAGGGCAACACAGGGGCTCGGCAATCAGCCCCAGCATTTT. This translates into CASRATQGLGNQPQHF.

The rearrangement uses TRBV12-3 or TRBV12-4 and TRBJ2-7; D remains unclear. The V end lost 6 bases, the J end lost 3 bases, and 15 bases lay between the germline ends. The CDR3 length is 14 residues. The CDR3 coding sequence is TGTGCCAGCAGCAGAGTAGATGGAAGCTACGAGCAGTACTTC. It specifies CASSRVDGSYEQYF.

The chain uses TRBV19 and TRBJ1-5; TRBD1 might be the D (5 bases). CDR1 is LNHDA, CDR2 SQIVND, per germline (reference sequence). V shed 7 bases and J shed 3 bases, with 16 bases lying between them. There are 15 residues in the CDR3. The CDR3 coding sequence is TGTGCCAGTACCTTGACTTGGGGCCCCAATCAGCCCCAGCATTTT. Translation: CASTLTWGPNQPQHF.

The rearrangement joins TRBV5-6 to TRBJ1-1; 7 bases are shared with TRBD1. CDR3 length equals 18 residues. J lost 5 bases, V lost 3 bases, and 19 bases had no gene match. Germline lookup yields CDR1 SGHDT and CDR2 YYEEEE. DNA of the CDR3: TGTGCCAGCAGCTCCCCTTCGAGACAGGGAGGGGGCAGAACTGAAGCTTTCTTT. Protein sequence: CASSSPSRQGGGRTEAFF.

CDR3 region: CAISRDRGASSYEQYF. CDR3 coding DNA: TGTGCCATCAGCCGCGATAGGGGGGCCAGCTCCTACGAGCAGTACTTC. The J gene is TRBJ2-7, the V gene TRBV10-3; D tentatively fits TRBD1 or TRBD2 (6 bases each). Trimming shortened V by 6 bases and J by 0 bases, and 18 bases separated the two germline ends. Germline lookup yields CDR1 ENHRY and CDR2 SYGVKD. The CDR3 contains 16 residues.

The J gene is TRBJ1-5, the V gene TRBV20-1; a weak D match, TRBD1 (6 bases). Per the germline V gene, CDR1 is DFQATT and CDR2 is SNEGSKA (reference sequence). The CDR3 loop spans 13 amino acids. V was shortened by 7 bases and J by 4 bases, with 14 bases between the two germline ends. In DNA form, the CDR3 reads TGCAGTGTCCACAGGGATTTTAATCAGCCCCAGCATTTT. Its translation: CSVHRDFNQPQHF.

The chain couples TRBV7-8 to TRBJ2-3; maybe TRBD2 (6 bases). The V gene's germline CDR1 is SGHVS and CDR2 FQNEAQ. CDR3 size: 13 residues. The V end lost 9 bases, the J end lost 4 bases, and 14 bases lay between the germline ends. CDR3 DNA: TGTGCCAGTTCGGGGAGGCTTCCAGATACGCAGTATTTT. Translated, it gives CASSGRLPDTQYF.

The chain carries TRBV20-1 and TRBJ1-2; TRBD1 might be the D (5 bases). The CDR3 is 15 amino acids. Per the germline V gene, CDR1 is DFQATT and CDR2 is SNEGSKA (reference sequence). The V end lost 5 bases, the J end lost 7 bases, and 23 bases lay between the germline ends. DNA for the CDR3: TGCAGTGCTCCCGGGGAGGCAGGGCCCGGGGGTGGCTACACCTTC. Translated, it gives CSAPGEAGPGGGYTF.

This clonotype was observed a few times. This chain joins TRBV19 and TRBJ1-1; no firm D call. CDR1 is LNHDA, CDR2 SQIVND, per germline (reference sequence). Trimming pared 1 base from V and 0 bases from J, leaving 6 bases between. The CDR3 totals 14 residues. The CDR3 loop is CASSIGPVNTEAFF. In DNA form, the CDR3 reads TGTGCCAGTAGTATAGGCCCGGTGAACACTGAAGCTTTCTTT.

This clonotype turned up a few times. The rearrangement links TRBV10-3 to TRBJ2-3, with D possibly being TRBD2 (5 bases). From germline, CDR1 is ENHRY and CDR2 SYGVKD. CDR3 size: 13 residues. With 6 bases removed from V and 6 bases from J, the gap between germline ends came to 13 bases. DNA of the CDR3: TGTGCCATCAGCACGGGGAGCTTTGATACGCAGTATTTT. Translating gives CAISTGSFDTQYF.